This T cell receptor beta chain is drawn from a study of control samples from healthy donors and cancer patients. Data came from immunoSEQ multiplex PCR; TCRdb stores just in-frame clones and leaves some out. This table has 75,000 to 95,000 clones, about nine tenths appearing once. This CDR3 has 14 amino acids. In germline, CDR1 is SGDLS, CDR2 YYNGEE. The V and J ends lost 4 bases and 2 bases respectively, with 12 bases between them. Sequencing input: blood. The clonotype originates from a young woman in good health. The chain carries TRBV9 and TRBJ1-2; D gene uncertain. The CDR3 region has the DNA TGTGCCAGCAGCCAAATTCCGGGGAACTATGGCTACACCTTC. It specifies CASSQIPGNYGYTF.